This T cell receptor (beta chain) was recovered during a study of cytomegalovirus exposure and HLA in healthy donors. Trimming shortened V by 0 bases and J by 7 bases, and 5 bases separated the two germline ends. Germline V gives CDR1 SGHRS, CDR2 YFSETQ. CDR3 length: 12 amino acids. The primer mix had 60 Vbeta and 13 Jbeta primers. Method: immunoSEQ multiplex PCR; TCRdb's copy keeps in-frame clones and lacks some. The sample includes some 130,000 clones, 55% to 75% of them seen just once. The genes are TRBV5-1 and TRBJ2-1; weak D call: TRBD2 (5 bases). Specimen: PBMCs. The TCR originated in a man aged 30 to 45 in good health and CMV-seropositive. The CDR3: CASSLGENEQFF. CDR3 DNA sequence: TGCGCCAGCAGCTTGGGGGAGAATGAGCAGTTCTTC. Full variable domain (missing parts from reference TRBV5-1 and TRBJ2-1): KAGVTQTPRYLIKTRGQQVTLSCSPISGHRSVSWYQQTPGQGLQFLFEYFSETQRNKGNFPGRFSGRQFSNSRSEMNVSTLELGDSALYLCASSLGENEQFFGPGTRLTVL.